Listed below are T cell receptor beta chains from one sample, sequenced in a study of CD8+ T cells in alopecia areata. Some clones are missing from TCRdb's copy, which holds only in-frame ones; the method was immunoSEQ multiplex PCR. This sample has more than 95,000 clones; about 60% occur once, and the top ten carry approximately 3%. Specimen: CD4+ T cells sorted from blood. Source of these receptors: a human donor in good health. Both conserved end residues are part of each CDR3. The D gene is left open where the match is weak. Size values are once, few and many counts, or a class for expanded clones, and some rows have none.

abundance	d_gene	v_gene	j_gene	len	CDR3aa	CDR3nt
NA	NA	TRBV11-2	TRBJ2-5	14	CASSLASPLETQYF	TGTGCCAGCAGCTTAGCGTCACCGCTCGAGACCCAGTACTTC
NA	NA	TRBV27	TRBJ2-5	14	CASSSRGYQETQYF	TGTGCCAGCAGTTCAAGGGGGTACCAAGAGACCCAGTACTTC
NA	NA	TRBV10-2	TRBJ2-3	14	CASSEVNGADTQYF	TGCGCCAGCAGTGAAGTAAACGGGGCAGATACGCAGTATTTT
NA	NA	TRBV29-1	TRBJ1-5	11	CSVGGNQPQHF	TGCAGCGTTGGAGGGAATCAGCCCCAGCATTTT
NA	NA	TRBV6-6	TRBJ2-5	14	CASSPKGGQETQYF	TGTGCCAGCAGTCCGAAGGGGGGCCAAGAGACCCAGTACTTC
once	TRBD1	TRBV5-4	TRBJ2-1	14	CASSAPQGDNEQFF	TGTGCCAGCAGCGCCCCACAGGGGGACAATGAGCAGTTCTTC
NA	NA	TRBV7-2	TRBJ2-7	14	CASSPGPSTYEQYF	TGTGCCAGCAGCCCGGGACCGTCCACCTACGAGCAGTACTTC
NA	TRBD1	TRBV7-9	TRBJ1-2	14	CASSPRQGNYGYTF	TGTGCCAGCAGCCCTCGACAGGGGAACTATGGCTACACCTTC
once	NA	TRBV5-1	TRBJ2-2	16	CASSLEGRGHTGELFF	TGCGCCAGCAGCTTGGAGGGCAGGGGTCACACCGGGGAGCTGTTTTTT
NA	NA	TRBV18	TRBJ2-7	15	CASSPGTGSSYEQYF	TGTGCCAGCTCACCCGGTACAGGGAGCTCCTACGAGCAGTACTTC
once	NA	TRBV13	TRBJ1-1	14	CASTRGGENTEAFF	TGTGCCAGCACCCGAGGGGGGGAGAACACTGAAGCTTTCTTT
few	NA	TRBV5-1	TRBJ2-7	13	CASSLQDTYEQYF	TGCGCCAGCAGCCTACAGGATACCTACGAGCAGTACTTC
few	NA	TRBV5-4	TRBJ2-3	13	CASSGPSTDTQYF	TGTGCCAGCAGCGGCCCTAGCACAGATACGCAGTATTTT
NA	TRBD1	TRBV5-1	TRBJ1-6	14	CASSAGTDNSPLHF	TGCGCCAGCAGCGCCGGGACAGATAATTCACCCCTCCACTTT
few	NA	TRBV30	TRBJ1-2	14	CAWSLARKKNGYTF	TGTGCCTGGAGTTTGGCCCGGAAGAAGAATGGCTACACCTTC
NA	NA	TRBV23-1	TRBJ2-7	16	CASSQLAPPASYEQYF	TGCGCCAGCAGTCAACTTGCCCCGCCGGCCTCCTACGAGCAGTACTTC
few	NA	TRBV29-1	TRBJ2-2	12	CSVEVNTGELFF	TGCAGCGTTGAGGTCAACACCGGGGAGCTGTTTTTT
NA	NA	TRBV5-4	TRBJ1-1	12	CASSLMGGIAFF	TGTGCCAGCAGCTTGATGGGGGGAATAGCTTTCTTT
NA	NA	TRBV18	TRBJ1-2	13	CASSPRDRSGYTF	TGTGCCAGCTCACCCCGCGACAGGAGCGGCTACACCTTC
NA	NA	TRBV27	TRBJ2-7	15	CASSPWTLSSYEQYF	TGTGCCAGCAGCCCTTGGACCCTGAGCTCCTACGAGCAGTACTTC
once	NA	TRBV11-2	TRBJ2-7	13	CASGRELSYEQYF	TGTGCCAGCGGCAGGGAGCTATCCTACGAGCAGTACTTC
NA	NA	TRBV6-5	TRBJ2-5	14	CASRADRGGETQYF	TGTGCCAGCAGGGCCGACAGGGGAGGGGAGACCCAGTACTTC
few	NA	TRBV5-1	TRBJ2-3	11	CASSLGDTQYF	TGCGCCAGCAGCTTGGGGGATACGCAGTATTTT
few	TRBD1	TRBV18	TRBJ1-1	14	CASSPDRMNTEAFF	TGTGCCAGCTCACCGGACAGGATGAACACTGAAGCTTTCTTT
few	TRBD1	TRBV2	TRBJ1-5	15	CASTSGQGANQPQHF	TGTGCCAGCACGTCCGGACAGGGGGCAAATCAGCCCCAGCATTTT